The clone carrying this T cell receptor beta chain occurred a few times. Using immunoSEQ multiplex PCR, the repertoire was profiled, and TCRdb retains in-frame clones only, with some absent. The repertoire holds 65,000 to 75,000 clones, approximately 90% seen once, with more than 1.4% in the top ten. V was trimmed by 5 bases and J by 6 bases, leaving 17 bases between them. This CDR3 region has 16 residues. The germline V gene has CDR1 SGHTA and CDR2 FQGNSA. The data originate from a study of T cell changes during pregnancy in multiple sclerosis. The genes are TRBV7-2 and TRBJ1-6, with D maybe TRBD1 (6 bases). The sample consisted of peripheral blood, taken in the second trimester of pregnancy. The TCR comes from a female donor with multiple sclerosis, enrolled in a pregnancy study. The CDR3 is CASSPTQGSPNSPLHF. The CDR3 DNA follows: TGTGCCAGCAGCCCGACCCAGGGGAGTCCTAATTCACCCCTCCACTTT.